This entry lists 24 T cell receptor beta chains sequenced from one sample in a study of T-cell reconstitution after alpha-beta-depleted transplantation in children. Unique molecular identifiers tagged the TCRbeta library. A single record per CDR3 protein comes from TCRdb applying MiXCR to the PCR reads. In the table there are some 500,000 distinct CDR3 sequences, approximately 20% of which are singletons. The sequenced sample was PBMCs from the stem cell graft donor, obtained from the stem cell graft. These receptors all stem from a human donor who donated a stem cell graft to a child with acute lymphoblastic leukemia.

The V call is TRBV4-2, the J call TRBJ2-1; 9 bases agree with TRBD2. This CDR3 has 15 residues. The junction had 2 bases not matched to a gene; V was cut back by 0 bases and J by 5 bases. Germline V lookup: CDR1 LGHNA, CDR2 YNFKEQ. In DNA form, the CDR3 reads TGTGCCAGCAGCCAAGAGGCTAGCGGGAACAATGAGCAGTTCTTC. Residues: CASSQEASGNNEQFF.

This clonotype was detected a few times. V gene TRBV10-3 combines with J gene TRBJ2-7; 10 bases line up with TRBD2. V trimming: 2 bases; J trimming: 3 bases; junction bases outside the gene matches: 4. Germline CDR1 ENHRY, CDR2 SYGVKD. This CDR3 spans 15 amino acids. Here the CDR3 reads CAISEGLAAGYEQYF. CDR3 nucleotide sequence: TGTGCCATCAGTGAGGGACTAGCGGCCGGCTACGAGCAGTACTTC.

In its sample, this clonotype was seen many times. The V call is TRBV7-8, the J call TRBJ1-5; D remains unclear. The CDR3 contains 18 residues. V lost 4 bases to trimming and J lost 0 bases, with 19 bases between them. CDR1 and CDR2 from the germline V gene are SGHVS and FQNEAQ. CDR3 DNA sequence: TGTGCCAGCAGCTCCCGGGAGATGGGGTTTTATAGCAATCAGCCCCAGCATTTT. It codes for CASSSREMGFYSNQPQHF.

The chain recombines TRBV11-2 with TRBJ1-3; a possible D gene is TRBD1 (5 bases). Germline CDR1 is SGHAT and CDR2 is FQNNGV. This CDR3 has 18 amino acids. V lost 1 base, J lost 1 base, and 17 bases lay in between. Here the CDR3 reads CASSLVFGRRGSGNTIYF. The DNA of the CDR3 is TGTGCCAGCAGCTTAGTCTTTGGTCGGAGGGGATCTGGAAACACCATATATTTT. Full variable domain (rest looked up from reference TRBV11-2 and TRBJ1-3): EAGVAQSPRYKIIEKRQSVAFWCNPISGHATLYWYQQILGQGPKLLIQFQNNGVVDDSQLPKDRFSAERLKGVDSTLKIQPAKLEDSAVYLCASSLVFGRRGSGNTIYFGEGSWLTVV.

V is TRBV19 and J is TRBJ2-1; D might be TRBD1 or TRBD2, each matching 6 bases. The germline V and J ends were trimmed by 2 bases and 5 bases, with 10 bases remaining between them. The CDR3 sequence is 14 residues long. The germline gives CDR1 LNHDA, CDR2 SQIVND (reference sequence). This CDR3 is CASSIMGGDNEQFF. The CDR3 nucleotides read TGTGCCAGTAGTATAATGGGGGGCGACAATGAGCAGTTCTTC.

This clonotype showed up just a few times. This CDR3 is CASTPGTAHLNPTDTQYF. The CDR3 nucleotides read TGTGCCAGCACCCCAGGGACAGCACACCTTAACCCCACAGATACGCAGTATTTT. The chain couples TRBV12-3 or TRBV12-4 to TRBJ2-3; TRBD1 matches at 7 bases. V lost 7 bases and J lost 2; bases outside the gene matches: 18. This CDR3 is built from 18 residues.

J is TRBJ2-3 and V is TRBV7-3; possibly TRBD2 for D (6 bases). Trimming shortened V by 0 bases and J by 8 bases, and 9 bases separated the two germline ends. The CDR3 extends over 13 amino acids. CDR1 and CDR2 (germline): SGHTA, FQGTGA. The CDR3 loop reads CASSLTAGSTQYF. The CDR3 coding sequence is TGTGCCAGCAGCTTAACAGCGGGCTCTACGCAGTATTTT.

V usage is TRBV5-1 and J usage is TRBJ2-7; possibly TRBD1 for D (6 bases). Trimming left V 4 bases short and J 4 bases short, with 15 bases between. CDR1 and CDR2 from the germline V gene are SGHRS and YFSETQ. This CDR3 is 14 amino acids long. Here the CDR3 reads CASSAGTNSYEQYF. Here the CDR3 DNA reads TGCGCCAGCAGCGCCGGGACAAATAGTTACGAGCAGTACTTC.

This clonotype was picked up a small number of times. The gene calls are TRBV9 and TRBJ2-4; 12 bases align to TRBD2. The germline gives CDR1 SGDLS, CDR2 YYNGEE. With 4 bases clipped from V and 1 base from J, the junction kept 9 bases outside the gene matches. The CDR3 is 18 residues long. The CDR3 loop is CASSPRTSGTTAKNIQYF. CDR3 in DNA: TGTGCCAGCAGCCCTCGGACTAGCGGGACGACGGCCAAAAACATTCAGTACTTC.

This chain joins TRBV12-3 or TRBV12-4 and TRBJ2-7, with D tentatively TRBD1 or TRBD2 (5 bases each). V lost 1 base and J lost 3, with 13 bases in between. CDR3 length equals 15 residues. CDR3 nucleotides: TGTGCCAGCAGTTTAGTAGGGACGTCACACTACGAGCAGTACTTC. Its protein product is CASSLVGTSHYEQYF.

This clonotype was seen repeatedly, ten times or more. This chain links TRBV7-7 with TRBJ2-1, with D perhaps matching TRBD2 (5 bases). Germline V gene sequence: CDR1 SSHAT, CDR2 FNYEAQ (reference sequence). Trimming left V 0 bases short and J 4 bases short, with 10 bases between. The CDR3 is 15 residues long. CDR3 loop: CASSLALAEYNEQFF. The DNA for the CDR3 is TGTGCCAGCAGCTTAGCGCTAGCAGAATACAATGAGCAGTTCTTC.

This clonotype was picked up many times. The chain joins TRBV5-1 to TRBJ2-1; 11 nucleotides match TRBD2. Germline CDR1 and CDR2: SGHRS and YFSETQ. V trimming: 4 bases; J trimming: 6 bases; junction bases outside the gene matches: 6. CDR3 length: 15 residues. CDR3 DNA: TGCGCCAGCAGCCCGCTAGCGGGGGGCCTCAATGAGCAGTTCTTC. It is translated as CASSPLAGGLNEQFF.

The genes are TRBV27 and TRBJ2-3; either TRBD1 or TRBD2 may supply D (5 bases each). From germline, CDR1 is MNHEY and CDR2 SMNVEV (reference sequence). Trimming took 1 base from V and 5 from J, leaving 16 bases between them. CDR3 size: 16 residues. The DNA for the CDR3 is TGTGCCAGCAGTTTATGGCCCCAGGGACGAAAAGATACGCAGTATTTT. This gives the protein CASSLWPQGRKDTQYF.

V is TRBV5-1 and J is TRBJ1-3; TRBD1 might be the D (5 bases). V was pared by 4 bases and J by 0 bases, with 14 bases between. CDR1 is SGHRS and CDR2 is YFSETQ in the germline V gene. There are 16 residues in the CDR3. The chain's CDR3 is CASSHLPGDSGNTIYF. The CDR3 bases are TGCGCCAGCAGCCACCTCCCGGGGGACTCTGGAAACACCATATATTTT.

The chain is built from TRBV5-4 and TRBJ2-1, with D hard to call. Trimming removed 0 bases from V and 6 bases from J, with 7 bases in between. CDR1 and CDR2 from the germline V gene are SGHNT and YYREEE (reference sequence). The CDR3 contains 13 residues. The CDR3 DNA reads TGTGCCAGCAGCTTGGTTTTGGCCAATGAGCAGTTCTTC. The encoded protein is CASSLVLANEQFF. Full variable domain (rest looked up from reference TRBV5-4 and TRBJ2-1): ETGVTQSPTHLIKTRGQQVTLRCSSQSGHNTVSWYQQALGQGPQFIFQYYREEENGRGNFPPRFSGLQFPNYSSELNVNALELDDSALYLCASSLVLANEQFFGPGTRLTVL.

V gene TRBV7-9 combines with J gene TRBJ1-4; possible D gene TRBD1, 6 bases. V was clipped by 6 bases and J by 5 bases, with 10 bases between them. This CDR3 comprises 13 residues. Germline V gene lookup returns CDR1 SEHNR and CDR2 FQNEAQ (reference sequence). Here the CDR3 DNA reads TGTGCCAGCAGACCGACAGGCAATGAAAAACTGTTTTTT. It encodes CASRPTGNEKLFF.

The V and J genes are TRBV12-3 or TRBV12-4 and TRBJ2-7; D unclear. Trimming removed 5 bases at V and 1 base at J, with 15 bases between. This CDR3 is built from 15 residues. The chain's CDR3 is CASSPSQNWSYEQYF. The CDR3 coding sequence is TGTGCCAGCAGTCCAAGCCAAAACTGGTCCTACGAGCAGTACTTC.

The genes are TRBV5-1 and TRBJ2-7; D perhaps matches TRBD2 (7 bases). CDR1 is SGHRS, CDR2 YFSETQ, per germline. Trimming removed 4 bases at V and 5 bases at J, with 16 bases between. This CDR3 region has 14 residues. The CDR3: CASSVSTGRDEQYF. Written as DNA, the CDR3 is TGCGCCAGCAGCGTTTCTACAGGGAGGGACGAGCAGTACTTC.

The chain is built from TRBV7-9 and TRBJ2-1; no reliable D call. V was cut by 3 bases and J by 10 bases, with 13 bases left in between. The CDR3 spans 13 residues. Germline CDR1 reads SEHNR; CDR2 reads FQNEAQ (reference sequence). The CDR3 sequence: CASSLAAEREQFF. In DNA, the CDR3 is TGTGCCAGCAGCTTGGCTGCAGAGAGAGAGCAGTTCTTC.

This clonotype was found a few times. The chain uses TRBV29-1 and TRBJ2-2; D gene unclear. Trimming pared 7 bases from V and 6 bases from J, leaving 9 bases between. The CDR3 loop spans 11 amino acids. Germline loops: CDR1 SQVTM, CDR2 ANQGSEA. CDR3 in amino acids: CSGEWSGELFF. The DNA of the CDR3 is TGCAGCGGCGAGTGGTCCGGGGAGCTGTTTTTT.

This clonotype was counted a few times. For the CDR3, the DNA is TGCGCCAGCAGCCGCCGGACTTCCTACGAGCAGTACTTC. Translated, it gives CASSRRTSYEQYF. This chain uses TRBV5-1 with TRBJ2-7; a weak D match, TRBD2 (5 bases). Germline V gene lookup returns CDR1 SGHRS and CDR2 YFSETQ. CDR3 length equals 13 residues. Trimming pared 4 bases from V and 1 base from J, leaving 9 bases between. Variable domain in full (rest from reference TRBV5-1 and TRBJ2-7): KAGVTQTPRYLIKTRGQQVTLSCSPISGHRSVSWYQQTPGQGLQFLFEYFSETQRNKGNFPGRFSGRQFSNSRSEMNVSTLELGDSALYLCASSRRTSYEQYFGPGTRLTVT.

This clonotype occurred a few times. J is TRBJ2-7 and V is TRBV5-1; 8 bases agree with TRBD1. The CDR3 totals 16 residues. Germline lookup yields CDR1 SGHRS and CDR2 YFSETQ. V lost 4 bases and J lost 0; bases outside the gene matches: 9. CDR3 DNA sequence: TGCGCCAGCAGCAGGGGGACAGGTGACTACTCCTACGAGCAGTACTTC. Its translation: CASSRGTGDYSYEQYF.

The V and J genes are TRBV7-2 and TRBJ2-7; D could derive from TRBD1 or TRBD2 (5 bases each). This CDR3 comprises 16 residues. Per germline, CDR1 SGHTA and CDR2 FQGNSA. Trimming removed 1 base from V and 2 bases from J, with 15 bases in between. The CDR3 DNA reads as TGTGCCAGCAGCTTAGGTGAGGGACCGGTCCCCTACGAGCAGTACTTC. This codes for CASSLGEGPVPYEQYF.

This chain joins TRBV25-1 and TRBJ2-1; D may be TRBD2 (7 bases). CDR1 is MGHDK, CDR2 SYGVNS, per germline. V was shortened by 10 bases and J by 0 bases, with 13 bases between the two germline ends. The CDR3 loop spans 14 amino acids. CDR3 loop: CATKGGYSYNEQFF. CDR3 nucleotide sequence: TGTGCCACCAAGGGGGGGTACTCCTACAATGAGCAGTTCTTC. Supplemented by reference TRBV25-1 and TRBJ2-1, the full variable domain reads EADIYQTPRYLVIGTGKKITLECSQTMGHDKMYWYQQDPGMELHLIHYSYGVNSTEKGDLSSESTVSRIRTEHFPLTLESARPSHTSQYLCATKGGYSYNEQFFGPGTRLTVL.